The present T cell receptor (beta chain) was sequenced within a study of lymphopenia after photon versus proton radiotherapy. V lost 8 bases to trimming and J lost 7 bases; unmatched junction nucleotides: 12. This CDR3 region has 14 residues. CDR1 is MDHEN, CDR2 SYDVKM, per germline. Study-level results: A bigger post-nadir fall in TCR diversity correlated inversely with survival time in deceased patients. Post-nadir diversity loss with photons came from oligoclonal expansion, particularly CD8+ Temra cells. Photon-treated patients lost naive T cells and TCR diversity; proton-treated stayed stable.

TCRdb's copy holds only in-frame clones and misses some; the assay was immunoSEQ multiplex PCR. The top ten clones hold 12% to 15% of a sample with tens of thousands of clones, around nine tenths of them seen once. With regard to this clone: Its antigen is unknown.

This rearrangement joins TRBV28 to TRBJ1-1; TRBD1 matches at 8 bases. The input for sequencing was peripheral blood, taken from a patient treated with photon-based radiotherapy. The TCR was taken from a man in his sixties with cholangiocarcinoma. CDR3 DNA: TGTGCCAGCTTAAACGACAGGGGAAGGGTTGAAGCTTTCTTT. It codes for CASLNDRGRVEAFF.